The TCR beta chain under discussion was sequenced for a study of blood T cell repertoires in COVID-19 (dated by TCRdb to the early 2020s). Looking at the study overall: Samples from collaborators originated in the United States, Italy and Spain and spanned both the acute and convalescent phases of COVID-19. The material from the prospective study consisted of cDNA or gDNA derived from T cells, B-cell-depleted T cells, or PBMCs. Subjects who had been exposed to COVID-19, were actively infected with it, or had recovered from it provided the deeply sampled blood TCRbeta repertoires that made up the dataset. Nearly every sample came with metadata listing a de-identified subject ID, COVID-19 status, age in years and sex. Samples were obtained from the ongoing ImmuneRACE study (first 160 participants) and from 1,254 subjects provided by 6 global collaborators. The repertoires were released in a freely available public database meant as a resource for research on the immune response to SARS-CoV-2. Where HLA class I and class II types were available, the types were taken from metadata supplied by the sample provider, not from assay-based typing.

Whole blood was collected in K2EDTA tubes by collaborating institutions according to the institutions' own protocols. Collaborator samples were shipped for TCRbeta analysis as frozen whole blood, isolated PBMCs, or DNA extracted from either sample type. On this clone: Its antigen is still unknown. The sample holds no much larger clone one base away, and base qualities are not on file.

TCRbeta CDR3 regions were amplified from genomic DNA using the immunoSEQ Assay, a bias-controlled multiplex PCR. The published analysis was carried out like this. Nucleated cell counts per sample were estimated from amplification of reference gene primers within the assay. To quantify the absolute abundance of each unique TCRbeta CDR3 rearrangement, sequence reads were collapsed and filtered. For each sample, productive Simpson clonality was calculated as the square root of Simpson's diversity index over productive rearrangements. TCRdb re-hosts the immuneACCESS table, in-frame sequences only. Its copies lack some clones; in the studies checked, an unresolved V gene accounts for under half of them, and the cause for the rest is not known. V and J calls and clone size come straight from that table; D and trimming were deduced from the DNA. The sample includes about 330,000 clones, with roughly 90% observed a single time. The ten top clones hold 3.5% to 4% of the sample.

In the germline V gene (reference sequence), CDR1 corresponds to LNHDA and CDR2 to SQIVND. Inclusive of the bounding cysteine and phenylalanine, the CDR3 is 13 residues long. Just the 39-base CDR3 DNA is kept, in frame starting at base 1. V and J lose 2 bases and 7 bases, and a span of 12 bases separates them. What the work shows at the level of the full study, not this receptor alone: How much clinical and demographic metadata was included differed by source and by participant, and the metadata was provided uncurated.

The sequence links TRBV19 to TRBJ2-7; the D region possibly corresponds to TRBD2 (5 bases align). This TCR was sampled from a woman aged 50 to 60 with active or convalescent COVID-19. The sample comprised peripheral blood. The DNA sequence is given as TGTGCCAGTAGTATAACGCCCTCGGGGGAGCAGTACTTC. Its coded protein is CASSITPSGEQYF.